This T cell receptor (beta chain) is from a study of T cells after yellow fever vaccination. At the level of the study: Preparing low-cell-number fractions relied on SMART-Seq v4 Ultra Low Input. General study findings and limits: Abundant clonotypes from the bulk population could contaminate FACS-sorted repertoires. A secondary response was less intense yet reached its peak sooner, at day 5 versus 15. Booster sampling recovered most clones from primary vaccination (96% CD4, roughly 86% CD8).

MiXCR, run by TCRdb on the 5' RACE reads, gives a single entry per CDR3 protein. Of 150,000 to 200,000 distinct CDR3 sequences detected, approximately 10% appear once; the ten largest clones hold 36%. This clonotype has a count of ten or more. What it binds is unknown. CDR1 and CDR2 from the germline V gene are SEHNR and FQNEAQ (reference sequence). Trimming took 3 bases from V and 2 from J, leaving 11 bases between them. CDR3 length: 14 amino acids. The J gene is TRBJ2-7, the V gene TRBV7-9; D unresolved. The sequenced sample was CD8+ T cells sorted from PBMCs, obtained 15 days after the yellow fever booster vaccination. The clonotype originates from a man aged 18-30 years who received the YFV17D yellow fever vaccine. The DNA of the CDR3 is TGTGCCAGCAGCTTCCCATTAACCCCCTACGAGCAGTACTTC. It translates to CASSFPLTPYEQYF.